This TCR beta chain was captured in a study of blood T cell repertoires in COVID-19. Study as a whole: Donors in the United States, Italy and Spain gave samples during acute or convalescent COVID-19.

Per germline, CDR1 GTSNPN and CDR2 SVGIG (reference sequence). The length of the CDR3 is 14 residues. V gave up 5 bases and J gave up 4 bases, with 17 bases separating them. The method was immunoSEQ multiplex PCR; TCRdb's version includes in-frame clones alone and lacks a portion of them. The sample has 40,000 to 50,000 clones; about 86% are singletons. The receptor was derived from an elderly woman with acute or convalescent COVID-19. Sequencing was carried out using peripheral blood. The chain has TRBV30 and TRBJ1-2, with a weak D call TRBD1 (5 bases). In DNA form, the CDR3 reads TGTGCCTGGCATCCAGGCCTGGGGGGCTATGGCTACACCTTC. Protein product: CAWHPGLGGYGYTF.